This T cell receptor beta chain was observed in a study of blood T cells in healthy people across ages (dated by TCRdb to about 2015). About the investigation overall: In model experiments, roughly one uniquely barcoded TCR beta cDNA molecule per two T cells was captured by template switching. Using the same blood draw, the study looked at two additional independent replicas of 1 million unique cDNA reads for two donors, one aged 18 to 30 and the other aged 80 or older. To track age-related changes in TCR beta repertoire diversity, the study relied on deep sequencing normalized with unique cDNA molecular identifiers. To avoid experimental bias, donors of different ages were spread randomly across the sequencing lanes. Donors were grouped into four age groups: young (average 16 years), middle-aged (less than 40), aged (about 59) and long-lived (over 80).

General study outcomes and caveats: As age increased, observed TCR beta diversity per million T cells dropped in a roughly linear way, and a significant reduction was already evident by age 40. Because the CMV infection status of the donors was unknown, age-related changes in expanded clonotypes may potentially have been confounded. Conclusive comparison of naive and antigen-experienced compartments was prevented by the profiling of bulk unsorted PBMCs. Observed TCR beta diversity correlated strongly with the percentage of naive T cells measured by flow cytometry. The long-lived group showed more naive CD4+ T cells, fewer expanded clones and increased TCR diversity than the aged group, suggesting age selection. Estimates of total diversity based on one million sequenced T cells were regarded as lower bounds and as underestimates.

Systemically healthy Caucasian individuals from Russia, 39 in total and aged about 6 to 90 years, were included as donors. Approximately 11 milliliters of peripheral blood were drawn from each donor into EDTA-treated Vacutainer tubes. PBMCs were isolated by Ficoll-Paque density-gradient centrifugation, with at least 7 million obtained per sample. Trizol reagent was used to extract total RNA from the PBMCs, yielding at least 5 micrograms per sample. For every donor, an aliquot of PBMCs went through flow cytometry to measure the percentages of naive CD45RAhigh/CD27high T cells. Looking up the germline V gene yields CDR1 SGHTA and CDR2 FQGNSA. Germline trimming: 1 base from V, 8 bases from J; junction bases outside gene matches: 10. Inclusive of the bounding cysteine and phenylalanine, the CDR3 is 16 residues long. Of the read, only the CDR3 DNA is kept; its 48 bases are in frame from base 1. Of note for this clonotype: This clone's antigen is unknown. Per-base qualities were not stored, and no clone one base away is much larger.

The library was prepared using 5' RACE. Sequencing used an Illumina HiSeq 2500. The second PCR ran for about 6 to 12 cycles and used a J-beta primer mix along with a sample-barcoded 5' primer. A unique molecular identifier was introduced onto each TCR beta cDNA molecule by a template-switch 5' adaptor carrying 12 random nucleotides. Each sample yielded at least 2.5 million CDR3-containing paired-end reads. The Mint cDNA synthesis kit, primed by a TRBC-specific oligonucleotide, was used to synthesize first-strand cDNA from all RNA. Following uracil-DNA glycosylase treatment, all cDNA underwent a first 18-cycle PCR with the universal primers M1SS and BC2_uni_R. The published analysis was carried out like this. For normalization, 1 million high-quality reads were randomly selected from each sample, with every read carrying a distinct molecular identifier. Instead of being binned into consensus sequences, reads with shared molecular identifiers were discarded. CDR3 identification, clonotype clustering and error correction used MiTCR with a Q25 quality threshold and the strictest error-elimination algorithm. A nonparametric unseen species model with Euler transformation was used to estimate lower-bound total TCR beta diversity. The public sequencing data were trimmed at Q25 with fastp and processed into clonotypes with MiXCR by TCRdb, which kept only in-frame beta chains. Rows matching on CDR3 protein sequence are summarized as one entry with the most common DNA and genes. The V and J calls reflect TCRdb's pipeline rather than the authors' work. Counted in this sample were some 1.6 million distinct CDR3 sequences; 30% to 40% of them appeared once. In total, the top ten clones hold around 11% of the sample.

Sequencing was carried out using blood. The TCR comes from a woman aged 25 to 39 in good health. The rearranged segments are TRBV7-2 and TRBJ2-1; 8 nucleotides in the junction match TRBD2. The nucleotide sequence is TGTGCCAGCAGCTTAGGGGGTCGGGGGGGCCGCTATGAGCAGTTCTTC. This sequence encodes CASSLGGRGGRYEQFF.